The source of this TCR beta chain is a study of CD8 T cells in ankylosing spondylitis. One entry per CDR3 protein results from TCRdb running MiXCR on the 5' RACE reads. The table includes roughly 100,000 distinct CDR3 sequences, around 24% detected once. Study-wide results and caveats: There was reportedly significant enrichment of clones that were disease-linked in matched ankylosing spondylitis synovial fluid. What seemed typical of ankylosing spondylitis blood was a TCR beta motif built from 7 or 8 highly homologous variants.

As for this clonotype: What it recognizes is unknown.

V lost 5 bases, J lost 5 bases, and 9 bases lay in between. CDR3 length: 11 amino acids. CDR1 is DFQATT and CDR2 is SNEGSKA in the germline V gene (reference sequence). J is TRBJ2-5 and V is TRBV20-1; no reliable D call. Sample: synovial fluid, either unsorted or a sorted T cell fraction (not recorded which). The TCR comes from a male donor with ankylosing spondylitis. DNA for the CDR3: TGCAGTGCTCCTCGAGCGGAGACCCAGTACTTC. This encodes CSAPRAETQYF.